These 32 T cell receptor beta chains came from one sample sequenced in a study of T cells in Graves' hyperthyroidism and ophthalmopathy. TCR beta CDR3 sequences were amplified from RNA transcripts. An initial round of RT-PCR targeting the TCR CDR3 relied on the HTBI primer set. Via MiXCR, TCRdb re-called the multiplex PCR reads, giving one row per CDR3 protein. The sample shows hundreds of thousands of distinct CDR3 sequences, 11% to 15% of them seen only once. Sequencing input: blood. The receptors come from a man over 45 with Graves' ophthalmopathy.

This clonotype was seen many times. The V and J genes are TRBV2 and TRBJ2-5, with D possibly TRBD1 on 6 matching bases. There are 15 residues in the CDR3. Germline CDR1 reads SNHLY; CDR2 reads FYNNEI. The V gene lost 5 bases and the J gene lost 4 bases, with 17 bases spanning the gap. This CDR3 reads CASSHRVSDGETQYF. The CDR3 nucleotides are TGTGCCAGCAGTCACAGGGTATCTGATGGAGAGACCCAGTACTTC.

At least ten counts were recorded for this clonotype. The rearrangement links TRBV20-1 to TRBJ1-1, with D uncertain. Germline CDR1 reads DFQATT; CDR2 reads SNEGSKA (reference sequence). The CDR3 runs to 14 residues. V gave up 1 base and J gave up 2 bases, with 11 bases separating them. The CDR3 DNA is TGCAGTGCTAGAGTTGAGGCGCGTAACACTGAAGCTTTCTTT. This translates into CSARVEARNTEAFF.

The sample holds a few counts of this clonotype. V is TRBV10-1 and J is TRBJ2-7, with 8 positions matching TRBD2. After removal of 2 bases from V and 7 bases from J, the junction contained 1 base not matched to a gene. The CDR3 is made up of 12 amino acids. Germline V gene data show CDR1 as WNHNN and CDR2 as SYGVQD (reference sequence). The CDR3 DNA reads TGCGCCAGCAGTGAGGCGGGGGGTGAGCAGTACTTC. Translating it yields CASSEAGGEQYF.

At least ten counts were recorded for this clonotype. The V call is TRBV30, the J call TRBJ1-1; TRBD1 might be the D (5 bases). Germline values: CDR1 GTSNPN, CDR2 SVGIG (reference sequence). Trimming removed 0 bases from V and 4 bases from J, with 12 bases in between. This CDR3 contains 14 residues. DNA for the CDR3: TGTGCCTGGAGTGTCGGGACCTGGGGCACTGAAGCTTTCTTT. Residues: CAWSVGTWGTEAFF.

This clonotype occurred many times. The CDR3 loop reads CASSWSSGWGETQYF. As DNA, the CDR3 is TGTGCCAGCAGCTGGAGTAGCGGGTGGGGGGAGACCCAGTACTTC. The rearrangement joins TRBV7-2 to TRBJ2-5, with 7 bases lining up with TRBD2. The CDR3 has 15 amino acids. CDR1 and CDR2 from the germline V gene are SGHTA and FQGNSA. V shed 4 bases, J shed 5 bases, and the junction held 10 bases outside the gene matches.

This clonotype was seen repeatedly, ten times or more. The chain combines TRBV18 with TRBJ1-1, with 7 bases matching TRBD1. CDR1 is KGHSH and CDR2 is LQKENI in the germline V gene. Trimming at V came to 1 base and at J to 3 bases, leaving 11 bases not matched to a gene. The CDR3 runs to 17 residues. CDR3 in amino acids: CASSPLSLTGKDTEAFF. The CDR3 DNA sequence: TGTGCCAGCTCACCACTATCACTGACAGGGAAGGACACTGAAGCTTTCTTT.

This clonotype was seen many times. The chain employs TRBV7-2 and TRBJ2-7; TRBD1 is a possible D gene (5 bases). The germline gives CDR1 SGHTA, CDR2 FQGNSA. V lost 2 bases, J lost 3 bases, and 14 bases lay in between. This CDR3 has 15 residues. The CDR3 region is CASSLRTLSIYEQYF. CDR3 in DNA: TGTGCCAGCAGCTTACGGACACTCAGCATCTACGAGCAGTACTTC.

This clonotype came up a few times. The rearrangement uses TRBV6-1 and TRBJ2-1; TRBD1 matches at 7 bases. Germline trimming cut 6 bases from V and 10 bases from J; bases unmatched to any gene: 12. Germline CDR1 MNHNS, CDR2 SASEGT. The CDR3 is made up of 14 amino acids. The CDR3 protein is CASRGTAGIYEQFF. As DNA, the CDR3 is TGTGCCAGCAGAGGGACAGCCGGGATATACGAGCAGTTCTTC.

This clonotype was counted ten times or more. The chain has TRBV18 and TRBJ2-4; D unclear. The germline V and J ends were trimmed by 3 bases and 5 bases, with 8 bases remaining between them. The CDR3 totals 13 residues. Germline lookup yields CDR1 KGHSH and CDR2 LQKENI. CDR3 sequence (DNA): TGTGCCAGCTCACCGCCGTTCGAAAACATTCAGTACTTC. Protein: CASSPPFENIQYF. Based on the CDR3 plus reference TRBV18 and TRBJ2-4, the full variable domain is NAGVMQNPRHLVRRRGQEARLRCSPMKGHSHVYWYRQLPEEGLKFMVYLQKENIIDESGMPKERFSAEFPKEGPSILRIQQVVRGDSAAYFCASSPPFENIQYFGAGTRLSVL.

This clonotype was counted ten times or more. The chain carries TRBV3-1 and TRBJ1-5; no definite D call. V was shortened by 3 bases and J by 7 bases, with 7 bases between the two germline ends. There are 12 residues in the CDR3. The germline V gene has CDR1 LGHDT and CDR2 YNNKEL (reference sequence). The CDR3 spells CASSHGMQPQHF. CDR3 in DNA: TGTGCCAGCAGCCACGGTATGCAGCCCCAGCATTTT.

This clonotype was seen many times. The J gene is TRBJ2-4, the V gene TRBV28, with unresolved D. Trimming removed 2 bases at V and 7 bases at J, with 6 bases between. Looked up from germline, CDR1 is MDHEN and CDR2 is SYDVKM. The CDR3 has 12 amino acids. The CDR3 protein is CASSLGRNIQYF. CDR3 nucleotide sequence: TGTGCCAGCAGTTTAGGACGGAACATTCAGTACTTC.

This clonotype was counted only a few times. This clone may be a read error of a much larger clone one base away. V is TRBV5-1 and J is TRBJ2-7; D assignment may be TRBD1 or TRBD2 (5 bases each). CDR1 is SGHRS and CDR2 is YFSETQ in the germline V gene. The CDR3 is 13 amino acids. Trimming cost V 6 bases and J 0 bases, with 10 bases left between them. The CDR3 loop reads CASNPGASYEQYF. The CDR3 DNA reads as TGCGCCAGCAACCCCGGGGCCTCCTACGAGCAGTACTTC.

In this sample, this clonotype turned up many times. V usage is TRBV2 and J usage is TRBJ2-5, with TRBD2 matching over 13 bases. Germline CDR1 SNHLY, CDR2 FYNNEI. Trimming cost V 7 bases and J 5 bases; bases outside gene matches: 7. CDR3 length: 15 residues. As DNA, the CDR3 is TGTGCCAGCAAGAGACTAGCGGGAGGTCGGGAGACCCAGTACTTC. Translated, it gives CASKRLAGGRETQYF.

This clonotype was counted between two and nine times. The chain couples TRBV5-1 to TRBJ2-1, with D uncertain. This CDR3 spans 12 amino acids. Germline CDR1 reads SGHRS; CDR2 reads YFSETQ. The V and J ends lost 5 bases and 4 bases respectively, with 7 bases between them. CDR3 amino acids: CASRQGYNEQFF. CDR3 coding DNA: TGCGCCAGCAGACAAGGATACAATGAGCAGTTCTTC. The full variable domain, its missing parts supplied by reference TRBV5-1 and TRBJ2-1, is KAGVTQTPRYLIKTRGQQVTLSCSPISGHRSVSWYQQTPGQGLQFLFEYFSETQRNKGNFPGRFSGRQFSNSRSEMNVSTLELGDSALYLCASRQGYNEQFFGPGTRLTVL.

This clonotype was observed a handful of times. CDR3 DNA sequence: TGTGCCATCATGGGATCTGGACAGGCGACCTACGAGCAGTACTTC. It codes for CAIMGSGQATYEQYF. The rearrangement joins TRBV10-3 to TRBJ2-7; 7 positions agree with TRBD1. The CDR3 has 15 amino acids. The germline V gene encodes CDR1 ENHRY and CDR2 SYGVKD. V lost 7 bases and J lost 2; bases outside the gene matches: 11.

This clonotype was seen repeatedly, ten times or more. V is TRBV27 and J is TRBJ2-5; D is unresolved. The CDR3 is 13 residues long. Trimming took 1 base from V and 5 from J, leaving 8 bases between them. Germline V gene sequence: CDR1 MNHEY, CDR2 SMNVEV (reference sequence). The CDR3 nucleotides read TGTGCCAGCAGTTTATTGAGCCGTGAGACCCAGTACTTC. Translated: CASSLLSRETQYF.

The chain joins TRBV28 to TRBJ2-7; D is tentatively TRBD1 or TRBD2 (6 bases each). The CDR3 length is 18 residues. Germline CDR1 reads MDHEN; CDR2 reads SYDVKM. The V end lost 2 bases, the J end lost 4 bases, and 24 bases lay between the germline ends. CDR3 DNA: TGTGCCAGCAGTTTACCCACCTCAGGGTCGGGGGCACCATACGAGCAGTACTTC. Encoded protein: CASSLPTSGSGAPYEQYF.

At least ten counts were recorded for this clonotype. The chain combines TRBV20-1 with TRBJ2-7, with D perhaps matching TRBD2 (5 bases). Per germline, CDR1 DFQATT and CDR2 SNEGSKA (reference sequence). V lost 0 bases and J 5 bases, leaving 20 bases between the germline ends. There are 16 residues in the CDR3. This chain's CDR3 is CSARDLRALSLHEQYF. The CDR3 coding sequence is TGCAGTGCTAGAGATCTGCGGGCTCTTTCCCTACACGAGCAGTACTTC.

The rearrangement links TRBV19 to TRBJ2-6; no reliable D call. V lost 4 bases and J 3 bases, leaving 7 bases between the germline ends. The CDR3 has 14 amino acids. The germline V gene encodes CDR1 LNHDA and CDR2 SQIVND (reference sequence). The CDR3 region is CASSSTGGANVLTF. The CDR3 coding sequence is TGTGCCAGTAGTAGTACGGGTGGGGCCAACGTCCTGACTTTC.

This clonotype was observed a handful of times. The gene calls are TRBV27 and TRBJ1-5, with D possibly being TRBD1 (5 bases). Trimming left V 0 bases short and J 6 bases short, with 9 bases between. Germline CDR1 reads MNHEY; CDR2 reads SMNVEV (reference sequence). This CDR3 comprises 14 residues. This chain's CDR3 is CASSLSTGGQPQHF. CDR3 sequence (DNA): TGTGCCAGCAGTTTATCGACGGGGGGTCAGCCCCAGCATTTT.

This clonotype was observed at least ten times. The chain carries TRBV2 and TRBJ2-5, with 7 positions matching TRBD1. Unmatched junction bases numbered 7, after V lost 6 bases and J lost 0 bases. This CDR3 has 15 amino acids. Germline values: CDR1 SNHLY, CDR2 FYNNEI. CDR3 protein: CASRTRDRNQETQYF. DNA of the CDR3: TGTGCCAGCAGGACCCGGGACAGAAACCAAGAGACCCAGTACTTC.

This clonotype was seen ten or more times. The DNA for the CDR3 is TGTGCCTGGAGGCTAGCGGGAGGCACAGATACGCAGTATTTT. This encodes CAWRLAGGTDTQYF. The chain carries TRBV30 and TRBJ2-3; 10 nucleotides agree with TRBD2. Germline loops: CDR1 GTSNPN, CDR2 SVGIG (reference sequence). Trimming cost V 3 bases and J 1 base; bases outside gene matches: 1. CDR3 length: 14 residues.

Many counts were recorded for this clonotype. The rearrangement uses TRBV29-1 and TRBJ1-1, with D perhaps matching TRBD1 (6 bases). V lost 6 bases and J 5 bases, leaving 16 bases between the germline ends. The V gene's germline CDR1 is SQVTM and CDR2 ANQGSEA. The CDR3 is 13 residues long. The CDR3 nucleotides are TGCAGCGTCGATGGGGGGGCGCTGACTGAAGCTTTCTTT. The encoded protein is CSVDGGALTEAFF.

This clonotype was recorded at least ten times. The chain combines TRBV6-1 with TRBJ2-1, with 9 bases lining up with TRBD2. Germline V CDR1 and CDR2: MNHNS, SASEGT. This CDR3 spans 16 amino acids. The V and J ends lost 5 bases and 5 bases, in that order; junction bases with no gene match: 10. Here the CDR3 reads CASSILTSGTNNEQFF. The CDR3 region has the DNA TGTGCCAGCAGTATCTTGACTAGCGGAACTAACAATGAGCAGTTCTTC.

This clonotype has more than one count but fewer than ten. The chain is built from TRBV27 and TRBJ2-2; 13 bases line up with TRBD2. With 3 bases clipped from V and 6 bases from J, the junction kept 1 base outside the gene matches. Per germline, CDR1 MNHEY and CDR2 SMNVEV (reference sequence). CDR3 length: 15 amino acids. DNA of the CDR3: TGTGCCAGCAGTTTGGGGACTAGCGGGGCCGGGGAGCTGTTTTTT. This encodes CASSLGTSGAGELFF.

V gene TRBV7-9 combines with J gene TRBJ2-7, with 9 bases that match TRBD1. V lost 6 bases to trimming and J lost 2 bases; unmatched junction nucleotides: 5. The CDR3 covers 14 residues. The germline CDR1 and CDR2 sequences are SEHNR and FQNEAQ (reference sequence). CDR3 DNA: TGTGCCAGCAGAGACAGGGGGAACGCCTACGAGCAGTACTTC. Translation gives CASRDRGNAYEQYF.

Many counts were recorded for this clonotype. The V call is TRBV6-2 or TRBV6-3, the J call TRBJ2-1, with D possibly matching TRBD1 (6 bases). Trimming took off 0 bases at V and 6 bases at J, with 9 bases between the two ends. Germline CDR1 is MNHEY and CDR2 is SVGEGT. The CDR3 sequence is 14 residues long. In nucleotides, the CDR3 is TGTGCCAGCAGTTACTCGGGACACGCCAATGAGCAGTTCTTC. This gives the protein CASSYSGHANEQFF.

This clonotype has ten or more counts. The chain recombines TRBV4-1 with TRBJ2-7; 7 bases map to TRBD1. This CDR3 spans 15 amino acids. Germline V gene lookup returns CDR1 MGHRA and CDR2 YSYEKL. V was clipped by 4 bases and J by 2 bases; unmatched bases: 8. Here the CDR3 DNA reads TGCGCCAGCAGCCGAGACGGACAGGAACCCTACGAGCAGTACTTC. Translation gives CASSRDGQEPYEQYF.

Ten or more counts support this clonotype. V gene TRBV7-9 combines with J gene TRBJ1-1, with D possibly being TRBD1 (5 bases). This CDR3 is 13 amino acids long. The germline V gene encodes CDR1 SEHNR and CDR2 FQNEAQ (reference sequence). V lost 7 bases, J lost 7 bases, and 16 bases lay in between. CDR3 sequence reads: CASKEGLGGEAFF. The CDR3 DNA sequence: TGTGCCAGCAAAGAGGGGCTCGGGGGTGAAGCTTTCTTT.

This clonotype was recorded at least ten times. The CDR3 spells CASSYGGQRIADTQYF. As DNA, the CDR3 is TGTGCCAGCAGTTACGGGGGACAGCGTATTGCAGATACGCAGTATTTT. This sequence joins TRBV6-6 and TRBJ2-3; 7 bases are a match to TRBD1. This CDR3 is built from 16 residues. The germline V gene encodes CDR1 MNHNY and CDR2 SVGAGI (reference sequence). The V segment lost 2 bases and the J segment 4 bases; nucleotides outside the gene matches: 9.

This clonotype was detected many times. The chain combines TRBV5-6 with TRBJ2-3; 14 bases are shared with TRBD2. V lost 4 bases and J lost 5; bases outside the gene matches: 9. This CDR3 has 17 amino acids. Germline values: CDR1 SGHDT, CDR2 YYEEEE. The CDR3 DNA follows: TGTGCCAGCAGCCAAAGCCCGGGACTAGCGGGAGAAGATACGCAGTATTTT. Its protein is CASSQSPGLAGEDTQYF.

This clonotype was seen repeatedly, ten times or more. CDR3 sequence reads: CASSLASALPYEQYF. CDR3 coding DNA: TGCGCCAGCAGCTTGGCTAGCGCTCTCCCCTACGAGCAGTACTTC. The rearrangement links TRBV5-1 to TRBJ2-7; TRBD2 is a possible D gene (6 bases). Germline CDR1 and CDR2: SGHRS and YFSETQ. Trimming removed 0 bases at V and 2 bases at J, with 12 bases between. The CDR3 contains 15 residues.